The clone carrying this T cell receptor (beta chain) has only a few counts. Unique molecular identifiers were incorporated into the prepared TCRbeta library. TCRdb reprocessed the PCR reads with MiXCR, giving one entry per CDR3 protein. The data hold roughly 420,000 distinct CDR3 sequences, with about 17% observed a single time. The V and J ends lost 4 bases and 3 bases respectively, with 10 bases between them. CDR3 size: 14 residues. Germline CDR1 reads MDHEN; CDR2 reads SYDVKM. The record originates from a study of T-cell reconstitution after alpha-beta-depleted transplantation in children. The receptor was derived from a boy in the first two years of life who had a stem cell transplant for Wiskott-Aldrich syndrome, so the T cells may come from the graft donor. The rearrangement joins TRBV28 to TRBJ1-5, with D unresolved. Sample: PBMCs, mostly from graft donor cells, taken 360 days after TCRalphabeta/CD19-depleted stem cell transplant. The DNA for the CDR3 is TGTGCCAGCAGTTGGGTGTGGGCCAATCAGCCCCAGCATTTT. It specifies CASSWVWANQPQHF.